This T cell receptor (beta chain) was recorded in a study of T cells in Graves' hyperthyroidism and ophthalmopathy. Germline V gene lookup returns CDR1 LGHDT and CDR2 YNNKEL (reference sequence). The ends were cut back, 1 base at V and 1 base at J, with 8 bases in the middle. The CDR3 extends over 15 amino acids. In this sample, this clonotype turned up a few times. RNA transcripts served as the template for amplifying TCR beta CDR3 regions. First-round RT-PCR of the TCR CDR3 relied on the HTBI primer set. TCRdb used MiXCR to reprocess the multiplex PCR reads, holding one entry per CDR3 protein. This table has 200,000 or so distinct CDR3 sequences, roughly 17% appearing once.

Sequences were obtained from blood. V usage is TRBV3-1 and J usage is TRBJ1-3; no clear D. The sequence was obtained from a woman aged 50 to 60 with Graves' hyperthyroidism. This CDR3 reads CASSQVPESGNTIYF. The CDR3 DNA sequence: TGTGCCAGCAGCCAAGTACCAGAATCTGGAAACACCATATATTTT.